This T cell receptor beta chain was sequenced during a study of regulatory T cells in long-lasting Graves disease. Construction of TCR beta libraries relied on iRepertoire HTBI primers and on Arm-PCR targeting CDR3 regions. TCRdb re-analysed the multiplex PCR reads in MiXCR, keeping a single row per CDR3 protein. The sample includes 320,000 or so distinct CDR3 sequences, 15% to 20% of them seen just once. Germline V gene sequence: CDR1 ENHRY, CDR2 SYGVKD. The CDR3 has 18 amino acids. Time point of the sample: newly diagnosed GD, antithyroid drugs for less than 3 months. PBMC RNA was the source of the TCR library. The patients were enrolled through endocrinology in Xi'an, China. Broader study findings: A limited number of samples was an acknowledged limitation.

To note about this clonotype: Its antigen is as yet unknown. This could be a read error, since a much larger clone is one nucleotide away.

The TCR originated in a female donor with Graves disease. This specimen consisted of peripheral blood mononuclear cells (PBMCs), obtained at new diagnosis, from a patient treated with antithyroid drugs. The V call is TRBV10-3, the J call TRBJ2-3; 9 nucleotides align to TRBD2. The DNA of the CDR3 is TGTGCCAGCAGTTGGGGGCTAGCGGGGCTAAAGGGCACAGATACGCAGTATTTT. Translated, it gives CASSWGLAGLKGTDTQYF.